The 22 T cell receptor beta chains below all came from one sample that was sequenced in a study of Ad26.COV2.S vaccination and SARS-CoV-2 variants. Documented treatment: roughly 18 received Ad26.COV2.S at low or high dose, single or two shots; 5 received placebo; per-sample allocation not given. Day 63 after the first vaccine or placebo injection was the time point for sampling. Produced via immunoSEQ multiplex PCR; TCRdb's table is partial and in-frame only. This sample has a few hundred thousand clones, with approximately 87% found just once. The specimen comprised peripheral blood, sampled in a trial of Ad26.COV2.S vaccine versus placebo. The receptors originated from a person aged 18-60 years who received the Ad26.COV2.S COVID-19 vaccine or a placebo.

The chain recombines TRBV7-2 with TRBJ2-3, with D possibly matching TRBD1 (5 bases). V was shortened by 2 bases and J by 9 bases, with 12 bases between the two germline ends. Per the germline V gene, CDR1 is SGHTA and CDR2 is FQGNSA. The CDR3 has 13 residues. The CDR3 DNA is TGTGCCAGCAGCTTAAGCCAGGGCCAAACGCAGTATTTT. Amino acids: CASSLSQGQTQYF.

The rearrangement joins TRBV5-1 to TRBJ2-6; D remains unclear. The CDR3 spans 16 residues. V lost 7 bases and J 0 bases, leaving 14 bases between the germline ends. Germline loops: CDR1 SGHRS, CDR2 YFSETQ. The CDR3 DNA reads TGCGCCAGCTCGCCCGGATTCCTCTCTGGGGCCAACGTCCTGACTTTC. It codes for CASSPGFLSGANVLTF.

To note about this clone: At the DNA level, this CDR3 is encoded by other sequences in the same sample as well. This sequence joins TRBV12-3 or TRBV12-4 and TRBJ2-5; D gene unclear. The CDR3 loop spans 11 amino acids. V shed 3 bases and J shed 5 bases, with 4 bases lying between them. The CDR3 nucleotides are TGTGCCAGCAGTTTTCGGGAGACCCAGTACTTC. Amino acid sequence: CASSFRETQYF.

The chain carries TRBV9 and TRBJ2-2; D is ambiguous. CDR1 and CDR2 from the germline V gene are SGDLS and YYNGEE. Deletions cut 2 bases from V and 3 bases from J, with 2 bases between. The CDR3 sequence is 12 residues long. The CDR3 coding sequence is TGTGCCAGCAGCGTTTACACCGGGGAGCTGTTTTTT. This gives the protein CASSVYTGELFF.

The rearrangement uses TRBV7-8 and TRBJ2-7; D perhaps matches TRBD1 (6 bases). This CDR3 is built from 11 residues. CDR1 is SGHVS and CDR2 is FQNEAQ in the germline V gene. V lost 4 bases, J lost 7 bases, and 8 bases lay in between. CDR3 in amino acids: CASSSGVEQYF. The CDR3 region has the DNA TGTGCCAGCAGCTCAGGGGTTGAGCAGTACTTC. Supplemented by reference TRBV7-8 and TRBJ2-7, the full variable domain reads GAGVSQSPRYKVAKRGQDVALRCDPISGHVSLFWYQQALGQGPEFLTYFQNEAQLDKSGLPSDRFFAERPEGSVSTLKIQRTQQEDSAVYLCASSSGVEQYFGPGTRLTVT.

This clone was recorded at least ten times. This chain connects TRBV4-2 to TRBJ2-3; 8 bases are shared with TRBD2. This CDR3 has 15 amino acids. Trimming took 7 bases from V and 4 from J; bases not matched to a gene: 10. The germline CDR1 and CDR2 sequences are LGHNA and YNFKEQ. This CDR3 is CASTRIGGASDTQYF. In nucleotides, the CDR3 is TGTGCCAGCACCCGGATCGGGGGGGCCTCAGATACGCAGTATTTT.

The V call is TRBV4-3, the J call TRBJ1-1, with D hard to call. CDR1 and CDR2 (germline): LGHNA, YSLEER. This CDR3 has 16 amino acids. With 0 bases removed from V and 5 bases from J, the gap between germline ends came to 16 bases. The CDR3 nucleotides are TGCGCCAGCAGCCAAGAGAATCAAGGACGGGAGACTGAAGCTTTCTTT. Translating it yields CASSQENQGRETEAFF.

The rearrangement links TRBV7-3 to TRBJ1-2, with D possibly TRBD1 on 5 matching bases. This CDR3 has 13 amino acids. V gave up 2 bases and J gave up 6 bases, with 10 bases separating them. The germline CDR1 and CDR2 sequences are SGHTA and FQGTGA. CDR3 sequence reads: CASSLGAGNGYTF. CDR3 in DNA: TGTGCCAGCAGCTTAGGGGCAGGGAATGGCTACACCTTC.

This sequence joins TRBV7-2 and TRBJ2-1; D gene unclear. The V end was cut by 5 bases, the J end by 8 bases, with 19 bases between. The CDR3 sequence is 15 residues long. The germline CDR1 and CDR2 sequences are SGHTA and FQGNSA. The CDR3 loop is CASSPARTISDEQFF. In DNA form, the CDR3 reads TGTGCCAGCAGCCCCGCTCGGACCATCTCGGATGAGCAGTTCTTC.

V usage is TRBV24-1 and J usage is TRBJ1-2; 7 bases match TRBD1. Germline CDR1 KGHDR, CDR2 SFDVKD. With V trimmed by 5 bases and J by 9 bases, 8 bases remained unmatched. This CDR3 region has 13 residues. DNA of the CDR3: TGTGCCACCAGTGCTGGACAGGCCGCCCGCTACACCTTC. Translation gives CATSAGQAARYTF.

The rearrangement uses TRBV5-8 and TRBJ2-1; D assignment may be TRBD1 or TRBD2 (5 bases each). The V gene lost 4 bases and the J gene lost 2 bases, with 16 bases spanning the gap. Germline CDR1 and CDR2: SGHTS and YDEGEE. The CDR3 covers 16 residues. CDR3 sequence (DNA): TGTGCCAGCAGCCCCTTCAAGGGGACCCCCTACAATGAGCAGTTCTTC. Translated, it gives CASSPFKGTPYNEQFF.

The chain joins TRBV7-8 to TRBJ1-5, with TRBD1 matching over 12 bases. This CDR3 spans 21 amino acids. The V segment lost 5 bases and the J segment 2 bases; nucleotides outside the gene matches: 19. Germline values: CDR1 SGHVS, CDR2 FQNEAQ. DNA for the CDR3: TGTGCCAGCAGCCACCTCCCCCGGGACAGGGGGCTCTGGACCCGCAATCAGCCCCAGCATTTT. Translating it yields CASSHLPRDRGLWTRNQPQHF.

The chain employs TRBV5-6 and TRBJ1-1; 7 bases line up with TRBD1. This CDR3 contains 14 residues. V shed 4 bases, J shed 4 bases, and the junction held 7 bases outside the gene matches. CDR1 SGHDT and CDR2 YYEEEE come from the germline V gene. This chain's CDR3 is CASSPGGVGTEAFF. The CDR3 region has the DNA TGTGCCAGCAGCCCAGGGGGGGTTGGCACTGAAGCTTTCTTT.

The rearrangement links TRBV5-6 to TRBJ1-5; the D is unclear. Deletions cut 0 bases from V and 4 bases from J, with 8 bases between. CDR1 is SGHDT, CDR2 YYEEEE, per germline. This CDR3 has 14 residues. This CDR3 reads CASSLVGGNQPQHF. In nucleotides, the CDR3 is TGTGCCAGCAGCTTGGTAGGTGGGAATCAGCCCCAGCATTTT.

The chain has TRBV10-3 and TRBJ2-4; 9 bases agree with TRBD1. CDR1 ENHRY and CDR2 SYGVKD come from the germline V gene. CDR3 size: 14 residues. The V gene end was trimmed by 5 bases and the J gene end by 7 bases; junction bases not matched to a gene: 6. CDR3 DNA: TGTGCCATCAGTCCCGGGACAGGGAAGAACATTCAGTACTTC. As protein: CAISPGTGKNIQYF.

The V gene is TRBV7-6, the J gene TRBJ2-7; possible D gene TRBD1, 6 bases. Germline loops: CDR1 SGHVS, CDR2 FNYEAQ. CDR3 length equals 14 residues. The V end lost 2 bases, the J end lost 3 bases, and 11 bases lay between the germline ends. CDR3: CASSLSQGGYEQYF. Written as DNA, the CDR3 is TGTGCCAGCAGCTTATCCCAAGGGGGCTACGAGCAGTACTTC.

The CDR3 bases are TGTGCCAGCAGCCCTGGGACAGTCCAAGAGACCCAGTACTTC. Its translation: CASSPGTVQETQYF. This chain joins TRBV16 and TRBJ2-5, with TRBD1 matching over 7 bases. The CDR3 runs 14 residues. V shed 4 bases, J shed 1 base, and the junction held 3 bases outside the gene matches. Germline CDR1 is KGHSY and CDR2 is FQNENV.

V gene TRBV14 combines with J gene TRBJ1-2; no reliable D call. Germline CDR1 and CDR2: SGHDN and FVKESK. The CDR3 extends over 14 amino acids. V was clipped by 0 bases and J by 5 bases, with 10 bases between them. The CDR3 here is CASSQDADLYGYTF. CDR3 sequence (DNA): TGTGCCAGCAGCCAAGATGCCGATTTATATGGCTACACCTTC.

The chain carries TRBV5-6 and TRBJ1-2; the match to TRBD1 covers 7 bases. Germline V CDR1 and CDR2: SGHDT, YYEEEE. CDR3 length: 14 amino acids. V was clipped by 1 base and J by 8 bases; unmatched bases: 8. The CDR3 nucleotides are TGTGCCAGCAGCTTGCTAGGGACAGCGGGGGGCTACACCTTC. Translation: CASSLLGTAGGYTF.

This clone was observed a few times. The chain is built from TRBV29-1 and TRBJ1-2; the D gene is possibly TRBD1 (5 bases). Germline assignment: CDR1 SQVTM and CDR2 ANQGSEA. Between the trimmed V and J ends, which lost 6 bases and 0 bases, there was a span of 17 bases. The CDR3 has 15 residues. This chain's CDR3 is CSVEGTGGSNYGYTF. The CDR3 region has the DNA TGCAGCGTCGAGGGGACGGGGGGTTCTAACTATGGCTACACCTTC.

J is TRBJ2-7 and V is TRBV5-6; the D is unclear. V was pared by 1 base and J by 2 bases, with 13 bases between. This CDR3 comprises 15 residues. Germline loops: CDR1 SGHDT, CDR2 YYEEEE. This CDR3 is CASSLYVTGTYEQYF. The CDR3 DNA follows: TGTGCCAGCAGCTTGTACGTGACGGGCACCTACGAGCAGTACTTC. Using reference TRBV5-6 and TRBJ2-7 for the parts outside the CDR3, the full variable domain is DAGVTQSPTHLIKTRGQQVTLRCSPKSGHDTVSWYQQALGQGPQFIFQYYEEEERQRGNFPDRFSGHQFPNYSSELNVNALLLGDSALYLCASSLYVTGTYEQYFGPGTRLTVT.

The CDR3 region is CASSSPGGERYEQYF. For the CDR3, the DNA is TGTGCCAGCAGCTCCCCAGGGGGCGAACGGTACGAGCAGTACTTC. The V call is TRBV11-2, the J call TRBJ2-7, with 8 bases matching TRBD1. Germline V lookup: CDR1 SGHAT, CDR2 FQNNGV. This CDR3 contains 15 residues. V shed 4 bases and J 4 bases; nucleotides not matched to a gene: 9.